This TCR beta chain derives from a study of blood T cells in healthy people across ages. Primers used in a second PCR of roughly 6 to 11 cycles were a sample-barcoded 5' primer and a J-beta primer mix. TCRdb re-derived calls from the 5' RACE reads in MiXCR, one entry per CDR3 protein. The sample shows hundreds of thousands of distinct CDR3 sequences, roughly three fifths of them seen only once. Trimming took 4 bases from V and 6 from J, leaving 3 bases between them. The V gene's germline CDR1 is LGHNA and CDR2 YNFKEQ. The CDR3 contains 11 residues. Peripheral blood samples of roughly 9.9 milliliters were drawn from each donor. Turning to this clonotype: Its specificity is not known.

Whole-study findings and limits: Naive T cell percentage and TCR beta diversity correlated strongly.

The sequenced sample was blood. The genes are TRBV4-2 and TRBJ1-4; D is uncertain. This clonotype was obtained from a middle-aged man in good health. The chain's CDR3 is CASSPDEKLFF. The CDR3 DNA reads as TGTGCCAGCAGCCCCGATGAAAAACTGTTTTTT.